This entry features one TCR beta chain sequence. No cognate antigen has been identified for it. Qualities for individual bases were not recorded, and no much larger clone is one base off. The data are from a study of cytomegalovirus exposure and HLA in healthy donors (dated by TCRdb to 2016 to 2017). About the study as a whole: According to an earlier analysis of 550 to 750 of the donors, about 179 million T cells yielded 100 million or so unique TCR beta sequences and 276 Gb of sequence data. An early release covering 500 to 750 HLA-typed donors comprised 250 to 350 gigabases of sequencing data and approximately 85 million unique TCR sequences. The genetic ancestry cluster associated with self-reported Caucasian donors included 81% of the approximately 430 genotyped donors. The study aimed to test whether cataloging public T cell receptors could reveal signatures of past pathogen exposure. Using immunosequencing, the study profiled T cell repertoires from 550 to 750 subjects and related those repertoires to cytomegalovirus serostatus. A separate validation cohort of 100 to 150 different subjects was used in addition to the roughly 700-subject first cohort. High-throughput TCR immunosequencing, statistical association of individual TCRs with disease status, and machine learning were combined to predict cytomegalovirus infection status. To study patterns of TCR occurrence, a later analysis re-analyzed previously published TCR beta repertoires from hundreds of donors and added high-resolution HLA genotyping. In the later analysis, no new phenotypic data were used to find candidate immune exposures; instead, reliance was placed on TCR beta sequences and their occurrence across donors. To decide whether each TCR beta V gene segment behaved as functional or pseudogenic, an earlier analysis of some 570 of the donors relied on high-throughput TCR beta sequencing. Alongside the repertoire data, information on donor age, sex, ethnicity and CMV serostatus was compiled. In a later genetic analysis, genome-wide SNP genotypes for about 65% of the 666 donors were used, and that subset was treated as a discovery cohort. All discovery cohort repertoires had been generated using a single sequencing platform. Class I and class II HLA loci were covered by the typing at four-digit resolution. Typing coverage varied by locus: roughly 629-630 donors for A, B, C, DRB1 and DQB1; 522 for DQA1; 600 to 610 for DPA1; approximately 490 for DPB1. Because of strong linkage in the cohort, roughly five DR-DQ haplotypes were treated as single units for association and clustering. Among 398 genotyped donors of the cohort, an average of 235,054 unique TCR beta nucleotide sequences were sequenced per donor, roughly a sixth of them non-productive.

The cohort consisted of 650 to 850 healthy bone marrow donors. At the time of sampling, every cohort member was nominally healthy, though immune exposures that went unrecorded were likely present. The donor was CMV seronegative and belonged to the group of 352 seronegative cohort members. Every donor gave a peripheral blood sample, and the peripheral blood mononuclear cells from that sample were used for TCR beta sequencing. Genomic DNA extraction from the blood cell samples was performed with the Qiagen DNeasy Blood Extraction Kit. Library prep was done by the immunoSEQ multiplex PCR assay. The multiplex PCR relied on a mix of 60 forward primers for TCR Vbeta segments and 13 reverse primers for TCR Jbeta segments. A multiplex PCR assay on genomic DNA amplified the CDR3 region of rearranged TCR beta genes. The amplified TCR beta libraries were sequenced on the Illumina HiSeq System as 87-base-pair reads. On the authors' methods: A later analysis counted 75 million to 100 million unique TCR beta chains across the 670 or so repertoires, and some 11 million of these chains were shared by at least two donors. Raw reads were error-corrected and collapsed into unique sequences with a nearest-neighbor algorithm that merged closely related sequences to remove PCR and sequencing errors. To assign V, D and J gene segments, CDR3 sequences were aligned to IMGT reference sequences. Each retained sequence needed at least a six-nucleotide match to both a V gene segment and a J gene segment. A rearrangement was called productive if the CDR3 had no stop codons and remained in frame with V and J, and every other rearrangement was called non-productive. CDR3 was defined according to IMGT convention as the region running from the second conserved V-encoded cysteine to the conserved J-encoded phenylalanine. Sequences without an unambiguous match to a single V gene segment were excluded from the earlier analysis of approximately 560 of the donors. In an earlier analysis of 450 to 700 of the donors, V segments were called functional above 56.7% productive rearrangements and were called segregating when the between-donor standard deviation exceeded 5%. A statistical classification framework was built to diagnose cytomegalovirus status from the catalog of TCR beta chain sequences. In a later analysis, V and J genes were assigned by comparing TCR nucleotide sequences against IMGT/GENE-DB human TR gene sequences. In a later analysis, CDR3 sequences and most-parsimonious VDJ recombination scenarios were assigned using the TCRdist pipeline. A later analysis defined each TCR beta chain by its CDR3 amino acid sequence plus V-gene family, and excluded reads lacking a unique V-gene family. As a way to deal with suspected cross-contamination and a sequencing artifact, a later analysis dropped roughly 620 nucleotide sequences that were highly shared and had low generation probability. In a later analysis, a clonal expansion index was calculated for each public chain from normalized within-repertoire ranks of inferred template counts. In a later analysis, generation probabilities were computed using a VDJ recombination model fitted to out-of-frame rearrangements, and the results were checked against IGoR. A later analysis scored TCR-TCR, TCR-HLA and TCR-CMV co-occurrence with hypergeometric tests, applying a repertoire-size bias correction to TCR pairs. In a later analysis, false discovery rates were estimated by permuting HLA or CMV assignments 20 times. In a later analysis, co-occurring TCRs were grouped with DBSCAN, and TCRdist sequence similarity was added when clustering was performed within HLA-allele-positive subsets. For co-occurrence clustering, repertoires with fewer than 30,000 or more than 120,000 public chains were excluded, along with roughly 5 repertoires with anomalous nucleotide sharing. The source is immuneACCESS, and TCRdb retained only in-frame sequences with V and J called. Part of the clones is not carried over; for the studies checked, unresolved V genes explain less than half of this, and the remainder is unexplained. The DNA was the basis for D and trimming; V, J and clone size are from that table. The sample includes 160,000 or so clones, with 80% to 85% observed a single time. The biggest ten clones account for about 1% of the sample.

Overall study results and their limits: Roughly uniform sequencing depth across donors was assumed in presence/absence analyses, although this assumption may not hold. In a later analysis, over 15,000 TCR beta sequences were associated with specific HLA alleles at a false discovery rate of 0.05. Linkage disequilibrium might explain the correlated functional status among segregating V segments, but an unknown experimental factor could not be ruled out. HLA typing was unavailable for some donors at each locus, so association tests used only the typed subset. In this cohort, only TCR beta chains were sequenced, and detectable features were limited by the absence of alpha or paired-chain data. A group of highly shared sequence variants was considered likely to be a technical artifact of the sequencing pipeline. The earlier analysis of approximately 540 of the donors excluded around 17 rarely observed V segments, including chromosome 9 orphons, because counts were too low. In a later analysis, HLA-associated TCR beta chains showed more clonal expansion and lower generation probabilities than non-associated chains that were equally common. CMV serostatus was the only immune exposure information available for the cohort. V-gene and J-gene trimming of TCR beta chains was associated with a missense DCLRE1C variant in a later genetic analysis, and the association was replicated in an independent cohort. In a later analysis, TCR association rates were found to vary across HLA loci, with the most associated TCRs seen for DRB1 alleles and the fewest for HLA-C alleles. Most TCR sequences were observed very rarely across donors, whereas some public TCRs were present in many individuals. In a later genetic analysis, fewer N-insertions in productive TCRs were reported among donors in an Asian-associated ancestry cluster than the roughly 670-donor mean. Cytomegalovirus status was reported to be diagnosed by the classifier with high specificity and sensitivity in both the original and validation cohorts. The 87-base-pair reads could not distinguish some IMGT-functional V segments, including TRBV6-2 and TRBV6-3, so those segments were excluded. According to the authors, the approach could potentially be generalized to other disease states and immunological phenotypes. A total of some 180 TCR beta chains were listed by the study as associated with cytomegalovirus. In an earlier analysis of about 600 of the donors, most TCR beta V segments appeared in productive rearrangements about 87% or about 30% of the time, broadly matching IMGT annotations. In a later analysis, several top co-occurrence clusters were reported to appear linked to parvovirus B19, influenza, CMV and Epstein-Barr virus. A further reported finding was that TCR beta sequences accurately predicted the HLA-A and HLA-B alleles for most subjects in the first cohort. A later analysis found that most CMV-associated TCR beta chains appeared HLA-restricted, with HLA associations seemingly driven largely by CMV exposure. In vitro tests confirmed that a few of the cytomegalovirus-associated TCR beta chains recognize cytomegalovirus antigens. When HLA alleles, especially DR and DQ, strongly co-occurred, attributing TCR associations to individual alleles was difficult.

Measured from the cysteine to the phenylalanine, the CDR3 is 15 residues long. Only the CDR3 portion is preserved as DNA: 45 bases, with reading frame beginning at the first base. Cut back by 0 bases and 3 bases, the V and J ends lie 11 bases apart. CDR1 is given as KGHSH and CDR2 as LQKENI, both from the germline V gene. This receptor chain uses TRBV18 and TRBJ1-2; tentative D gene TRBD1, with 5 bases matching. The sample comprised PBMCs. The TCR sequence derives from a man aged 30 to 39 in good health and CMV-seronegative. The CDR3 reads CASSPPQGTYYGYTF. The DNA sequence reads TGTGCCAGCTCACCACCGCAGGGAACCTACTATGGCTACACCTTC.